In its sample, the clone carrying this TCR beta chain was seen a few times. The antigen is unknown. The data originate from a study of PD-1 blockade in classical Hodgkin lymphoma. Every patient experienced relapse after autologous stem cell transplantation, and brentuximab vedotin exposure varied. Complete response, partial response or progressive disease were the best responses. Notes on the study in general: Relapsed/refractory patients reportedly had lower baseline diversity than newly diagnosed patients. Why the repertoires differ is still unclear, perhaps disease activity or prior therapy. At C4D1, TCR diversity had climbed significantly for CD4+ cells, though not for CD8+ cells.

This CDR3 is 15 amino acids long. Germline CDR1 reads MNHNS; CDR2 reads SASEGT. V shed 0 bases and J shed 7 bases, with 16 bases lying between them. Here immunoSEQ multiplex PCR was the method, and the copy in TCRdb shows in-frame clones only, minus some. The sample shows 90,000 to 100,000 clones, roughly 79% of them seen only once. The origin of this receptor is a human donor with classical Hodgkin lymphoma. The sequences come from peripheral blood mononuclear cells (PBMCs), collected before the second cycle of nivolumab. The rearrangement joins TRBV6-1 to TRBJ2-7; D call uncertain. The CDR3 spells CASSEALQVTQEQYF. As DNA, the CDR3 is TGTGCCAGCAGTGAAGCGCTTCAGGTGACTCAAGAGCAGTACTTC.